These 11 T cell receptor beta chains were all obtained from the same sample, sequenced in a study of shared clonotypes between healthy human individuals. Repertoires were generated with immunoSEQ multiplex PCR, while TCRdb's copy carries only in-frame clones and drops some. Among about 1 million clones listed, about 76% were seen once. Sequenced: memory CD4+ T cells sorted from blood. Subset denoted: CD45RA-negative fraction. The origin of the receptors is a man aged 18 to 29 in good health.

The J gene is TRBJ2-5, the V gene TRBV4-1, with 10 bases fitting TRBD2. J lost 4 bases, V lost 0 bases, and 5 bases had no gene match. The CDR3 covers 16 residues. CDR1 and CDR2 (germline): MGHRA, YSYEKL. The DNA of the CDR3 is TGCGCCAGCAGCCAAGATTCAGCGGGGGGGCGAGAGACCCAGTACTTC. This codes for CASSQDSAGGRETQYF.

This chain uses TRBV11-2 with TRBJ2-3; the D gene is possibly TRBD1 (6 bases). Per germline, CDR1 SGHAT and CDR2 FQNNGV. V lost 3 bases and J 6 bases, leaving 13 bases between the germline ends. CDR3 length: 14 amino acids. The CDR3 coding sequence is TGTGCCAGCAGCTTCCTGGACAGACCCGATACGCAGTATTTT. This gives the protein CASSFLDRPDTQYF.

This sequence joins TRBV10-3 and TRBJ2-5; 7 bases fit TRBD1. The CDR3 has 16 residues. After removal of 5 bases from V and 5 bases from J, the junction contained 14 bases not matched to a gene. Germline-derived CDR1 and CDR2 are ENHRY and SYGVKD. The CDR3 nucleotides read TGTGCCATCAGTTCACCGGGACAGTCTCTAAGGGAGACCCAGTACTTC. Translated, it gives CAISSPGQSLRETQYF.

The rearrangement uses TRBV18 and TRBJ1-2; TRBD1 agrees at 11 bases. V was pared by 0 bases and J by 1 base, with 4 bases of the junction left unmatched. This CDR3 comprises 17 residues. The germline V gene encodes CDR1 KGHSH and CDR2 LQKENI. The CDR3: CASSPPGTGGHNYGYTF. DNA for the CDR3: TGTGCCAGCTCACCACCCGGGACAGGGGGTCATAACTATGGCTACACCTTC. Full variable domain (outside the CDR3, taken from reference TRBV18 and TRBJ1-2): NAGVMQNPRHLVRRRGQEARLRCSPMKGHSHVYWYRQLPEEGLKFMVYLQKENIIDESGMPKERFSAEFPKEGPSILRIQQVVRGDSAAYFCASSPPGTGGHNYGYTFGSGTRLTVV.

The genes are TRBV5-1 and TRBJ2-7; no clear D gene. The CDR3 has 13 amino acids. V lost 0 bases and J lost 7, with 11 bases in between. Per germline, CDR1 SGHRS and CDR2 YFSETQ. The CDR3 loop is CASSLESVVEQYF. The DNA of the CDR3 is TGCGCCAGCAGCTTGGAGAGCGTCGTGGAGCAGTACTTC. Full variable domain (missing parts from reference TRBV5-1 and TRBJ2-7): KAGVTQTPRYLIKTRGQQVTLSCSPISGHRSVSWYQQTPGQGLQFLFEYFSETQRNKGNFPGRFSGRQFSNSRSEMNVSTLELGDSALYLCASSLESVVEQYFGPGTRLTVT.

CDR3 in DNA: TGTGCCACCACAGGGGGGACCTCTTATGGCTACACCTTC. It encodes CATTGGTSYGYTF. The V call is TRBV19, the J call TRBJ1-2; the match to TRBD1 covers 8 bases. CDR1 and CDR2 from the germline V gene are LNHDA and SQIVND (reference sequence). J gave up 5 bases and V 10 bases, and 9 bases lay outside the gene matches. The length of the CDR3 is 13 residues.

The chain combines TRBV10-3 with TRBJ1-6, with TRBD1 matching 7 bases. Germline V gene sequence: CDR1 ENHRY, CDR2 SYGVKD. V shed 2 bases, J shed 5 bases, and the junction held 6 bases outside the gene matches. The CDR3 is made up of 16 amino acids. The CDR3 is CAISETRQGDNSPLHF. Here the CDR3 DNA reads TGTGCCATCAGTGAGACGAGACAGGGTGATAATTCACCCCTCCACTTT.

This chain links TRBV7-2 with TRBJ1-1; no clear D gene. There are 12 residues in the CDR3. Germline V CDR1 and CDR2: SGHTA, FQGNSA. Trimming took 5 bases from V and 2 from J, leaving 6 bases between them. The CDR3 DNA sequence: TGTGCCAGCAGCGCTAACAACACTGAAGCTTTCTTT. This encodes CASSANNTEAFF.

This chain uses TRBV27 with TRBJ1-5; 10 nucleotides agree with TRBD1. In germline, CDR1 is MNHEY, CDR2 SMNVEV (reference sequence). The CDR3 has 14 amino acids. J lost 7 bases, V lost 4 bases, and 4 bases had no gene match. In DNA form, the CDR3 reads TGTGCCAGCAGTTATGGGACAGGGGAACAGCCCCAGCATTTT. Translation: CASSYGTGEQPQHF.

In nucleotides, the CDR3 is TGTGCCAGCAGCCAAGTTCTTTTGCGGGGGGAGACCTACGAGCAGTACTTC. This encodes CASSQVLLRGETYEQYF. The V and J genes are TRBV4-2 and TRBJ2-7; 8 positions agree with TRBD2. Germline values: CDR1 LGHNA, CDR2 YNFKEQ. The CDR3 is 17 amino acids. V gave up 1 base and J gave up 2 bases; unmatched junction bases: 10.

This sequence joins TRBV5-8 and TRBJ1-2; 8 bases are shared with TRBD1. The germline V gene has CDR1 SGHTS and CDR2 YDEGEE. The CDR3 is 14 amino acids. The V and J ends lost 3 bases and 3 bases, in that order; junction bases with no gene match: 4. DNA for the CDR3: TGTGCCAGCAGCTCGATGACAGGGGACTATGGCTACACCTTC. Its protein is CASSSMTGDYGYTF.